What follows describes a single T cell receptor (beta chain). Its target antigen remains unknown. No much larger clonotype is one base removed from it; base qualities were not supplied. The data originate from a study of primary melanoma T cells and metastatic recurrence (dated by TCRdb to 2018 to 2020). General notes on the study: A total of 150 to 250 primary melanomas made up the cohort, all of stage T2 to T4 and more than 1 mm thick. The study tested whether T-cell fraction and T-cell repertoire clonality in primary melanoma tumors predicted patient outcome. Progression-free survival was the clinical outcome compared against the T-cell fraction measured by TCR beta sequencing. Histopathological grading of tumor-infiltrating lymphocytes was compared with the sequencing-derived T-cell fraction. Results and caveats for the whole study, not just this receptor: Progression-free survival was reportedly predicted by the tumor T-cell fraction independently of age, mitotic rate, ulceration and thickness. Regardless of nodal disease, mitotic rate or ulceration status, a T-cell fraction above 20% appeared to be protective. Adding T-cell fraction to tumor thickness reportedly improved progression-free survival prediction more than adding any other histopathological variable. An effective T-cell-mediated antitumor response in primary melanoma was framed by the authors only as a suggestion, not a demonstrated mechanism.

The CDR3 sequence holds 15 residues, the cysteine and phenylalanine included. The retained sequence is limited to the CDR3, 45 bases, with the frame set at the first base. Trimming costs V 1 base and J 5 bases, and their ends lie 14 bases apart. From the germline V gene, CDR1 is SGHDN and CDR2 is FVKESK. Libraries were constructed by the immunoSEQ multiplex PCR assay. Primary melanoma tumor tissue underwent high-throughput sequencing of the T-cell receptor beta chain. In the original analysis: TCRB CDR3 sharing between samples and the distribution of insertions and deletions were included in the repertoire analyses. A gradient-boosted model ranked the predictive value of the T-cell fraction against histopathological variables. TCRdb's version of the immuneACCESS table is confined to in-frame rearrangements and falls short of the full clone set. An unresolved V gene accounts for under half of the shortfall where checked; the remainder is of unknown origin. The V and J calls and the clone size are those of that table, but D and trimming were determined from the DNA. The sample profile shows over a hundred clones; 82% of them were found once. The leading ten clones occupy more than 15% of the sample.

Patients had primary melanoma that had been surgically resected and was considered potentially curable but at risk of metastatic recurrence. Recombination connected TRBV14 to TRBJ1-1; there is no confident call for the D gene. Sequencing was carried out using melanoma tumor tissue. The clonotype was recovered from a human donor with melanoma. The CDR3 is CASSQVRTSNTEAFF. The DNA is TGTGCCAGCAGCCAAGTTAGGACGTCGAATACTGAAGCTTTCTTT.